These 5 T cell receptor beta chains were sequenced from one sample in a study of cytomegalovirus exposure and HLA in healthy donors (dated by TCRdb to the late 2010s). The library relied on the immunoSEQ multiplex PCR assay. For the multiplex PCR, a mixture combining 60 forward primers for TCR Vbeta segments and 13 reverse primers for TCR Jbeta segments was used. The table comes from immuneACCESS by way of TCRdb, which keeps in-frame sequences with V and J called. Part of the clones is missing from these tables; in studies checked, under half for an unresolved V gene and the rest for unknown reasons. The sample's table lists a count of tens of thousands of clones. In total, the top ten clones hold roughly 3.2% of the sample. The sequencing sample was made of PBMCs. These receptor sequences come from a man between 40 and 49 years old in good health and CMV-seronegative.

CDR3 amino acids: CATSRAIRDSEGTEAFF. In DNA form, the CDR3 reads TGTGCCACCAGCAGAGCCATTAGGGACTCGGAGGGCACTGAAGCTTTCTTT. The chain links TRBV15 to TRBJ1-1; the D gene is possibly TRBD1 (5 bases). The CDR3 has 17 residues. Trimming took 1 base from V and 4 from J, leaving 19 bases between them. CDR1 is LNHNV, CDR2 YYDKDF, per germline (reference sequence). The variable domain in full, completed from reference TRBV15 and TRBJ1-1, reads DAMVIQNPRYQVTQFGKPVTLSCSQTLNHNVMYWYQQKSSQAPKLLFHYYDKDFNNEADTPDNFQSRRPNTSFCFLDIRSPGLGDTAMYLCATSRAIRDSEGTEAFFGQGTRLTVV.

V usage is TRBV30 and J usage is TRBJ1-1; 7 nucleotides align to TRBD1. In germline, CDR1 is GTSNPN, CDR2 SVGIG (reference sequence). V trimming: 2 bases; J trimming: 4 bases; junction bases outside the gene matches: 10. This CDR3 has 15 residues. CDR3: CAWSRRQGVSTEAFF. CDR3 bases: TGTGCCTGGAGTAGACGACAGGGAGTGAGCACTGAAGCTTTCTTT.

The chain is built from TRBV20-1 and TRBJ1-2; no firm D call. Germline loops: CDR1 DFQATT, CDR2 SNEGSKA (reference sequence). Trimming took off 4 bases at V and 3 bases at J, with 6 bases between the two ends. The CDR3 runs 11 residues. The chain's CDR3 is CSATADYGYTF. The DNA for the CDR3 is TGCAGTGCTACCGCGGACTATGGCTACACCTTC.

This chain connects TRBV29-1 to TRBJ2-5; tentative D call: TRBD1 (7 bases). Germline assignment: CDR1 SQVTM and CDR2 ANQGSEA. With 0 bases removed from V and 4 bases from J, the gap between germline ends came to 15 bases. The CDR3 has 15 residues. The CDR3 region is CSVEDHRGLRETQYF. The CDR3 nucleotides are TGCAGCGTTGAAGATCACAGGGGACTTAGAGAGACCCAGTACTTC.

The rearrangement joins TRBV18 to TRBJ1-4, with 10 bases lining up with TRBD1. Trimming cost V 6 bases and J 0 bases; bases outside gene matches: 10. The V gene's germline CDR1 is KGHSH and CDR2 LQKENI. This CDR3 spans 18 amino acids. CDR3 loop: CASSRDRGQIATNEKLFF. The CDR3 DNA sequence: TGTGCCAGCTCCCGGGACAGGGGACAAATTGCAACTAATGAAAAACTGTTTTTT.